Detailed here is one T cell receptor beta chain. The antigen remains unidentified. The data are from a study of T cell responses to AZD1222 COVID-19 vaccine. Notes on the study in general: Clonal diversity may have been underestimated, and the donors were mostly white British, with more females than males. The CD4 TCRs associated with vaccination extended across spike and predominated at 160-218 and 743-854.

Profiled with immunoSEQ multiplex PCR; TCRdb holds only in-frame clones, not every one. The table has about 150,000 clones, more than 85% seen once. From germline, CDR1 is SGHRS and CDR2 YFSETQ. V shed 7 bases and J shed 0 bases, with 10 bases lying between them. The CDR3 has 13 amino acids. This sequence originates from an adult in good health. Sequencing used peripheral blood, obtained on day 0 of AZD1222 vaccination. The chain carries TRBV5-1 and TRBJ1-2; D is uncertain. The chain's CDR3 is CASRDATNYGYTF. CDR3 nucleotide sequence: TGCGCCAGCCGGGATGCTACTAACTATGGCTACACCTTC. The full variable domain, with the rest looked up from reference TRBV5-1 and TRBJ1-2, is KAGVTQTPRYLIKTRGQQVTLSCSPISGHRSVSWYQQTPGQGLQFLFEYFSETQRNKGNFPGRFSGRQFSNSRSEMNVSTLELGDSALYLCASRDATNYGYTFGSGTRLTVV.